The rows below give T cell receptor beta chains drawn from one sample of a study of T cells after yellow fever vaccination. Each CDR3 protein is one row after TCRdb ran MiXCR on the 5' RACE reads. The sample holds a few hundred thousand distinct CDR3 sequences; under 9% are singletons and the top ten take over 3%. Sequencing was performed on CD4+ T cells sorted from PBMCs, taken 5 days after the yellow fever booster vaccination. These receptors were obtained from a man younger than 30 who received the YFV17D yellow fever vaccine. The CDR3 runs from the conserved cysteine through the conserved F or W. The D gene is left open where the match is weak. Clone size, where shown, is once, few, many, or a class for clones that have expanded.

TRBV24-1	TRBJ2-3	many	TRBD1	TGTGCCACCAGTGATATAGGACAGGGCACAGATACGCAGTATTTT	CATSDIGQGTDTQYF
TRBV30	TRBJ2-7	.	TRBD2	TGTGCCTGGAGTGGAGGGATGAACAAGCGGGGGGCTACCTACGAGCAGTACTTC	CAWSGGMNKRGATYEQYF
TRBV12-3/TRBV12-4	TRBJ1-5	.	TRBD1	TGTGCCAGCAACTTTGCAGGGGGGGATAGCAATCAGCCCCAGCATTTT	CASNFAGGDSNQPQHF
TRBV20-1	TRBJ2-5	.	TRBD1	TGCAGTGCCCAGGACAGGGGGGAAGAGACCCAGTACTTC	CSAQDRGEETQYF
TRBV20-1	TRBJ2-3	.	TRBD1	TGCAGTGCCCTGGGACAGGGGGGGTCAGATACGCAGTATTTT	CSALGQGGSDTQYF
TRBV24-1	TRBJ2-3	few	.	TGTGCCACCAGTGATCCGGGGTTAGATACGCAGTATTTT	CATSDPGLDTQYF
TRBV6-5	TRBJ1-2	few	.	TGTGCCAGCAGCTTCTCGGACGGACTCCGAGGCTACACCTTC	CASSFSDGLRGYTF
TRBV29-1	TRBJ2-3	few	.	TGCCGCGCTCTGGGGGGCACGGGAGATACGCAGTATTTT	CRALGGTGDTQYF
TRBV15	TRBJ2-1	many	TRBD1	TGTGCCACCAGCACCCGACAGGGGGGGAATGAGCAGTTCTTC	CATSTRQGGNEQFF
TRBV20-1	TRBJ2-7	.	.	TGCAGTGCGAGACCAGCGGGCAGGGGATTAACCTACGAGCAGTACTTC	CSARPAGRGLTYEQYF
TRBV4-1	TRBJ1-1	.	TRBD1	TGCGCCAGCAGCCAAGGGGTCATAGGGACAGGGGCGATGACTGAAGCTTTCTTT	CASSQGVIGTGAMTEAFF
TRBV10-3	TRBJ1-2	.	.	TGTGCCGCACGTCCCCAGGGGTATGGCTACACCTTC	CAARPQGYGYTF
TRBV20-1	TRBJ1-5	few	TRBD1	TGCAGTGGCTTGCAGGGGGACCAGCCCCAGCATTTT	CSGLQGDQPQHF
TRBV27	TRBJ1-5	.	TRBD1	TGTGCCAGCAGCCCAAGTGACAGGGCCAATCAGCCCCAGCATTTT	CASSPSDRANQPQHF
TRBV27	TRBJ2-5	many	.	TGTGCCAGCAGTGCAGACTACACCCAAGAGACCCAGTACTTC	CASSADYTQETQYF
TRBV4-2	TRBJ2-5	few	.	TGTGCCAGCAGCCAAGAAGATGGGGAGACCCAGTACTTC	CASSQEDGETQYF
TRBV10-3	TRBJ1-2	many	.	TGTGCCATCAGCCCGGACCCCTATGGCTACACCTTC	CAISPDPYGYTF
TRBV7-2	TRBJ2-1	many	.	TGTGCCAGCAGAGTCACCGGGACCGATTACAATGAGCAGTTCTTC	CASRVTGTDYNEQFF
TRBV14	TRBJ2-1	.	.	TGTGCCAGCAGCCAAGTAGGTGACAGGTGGAATGAGCAGTTCTTC	CASSQVGDRWNEQFF
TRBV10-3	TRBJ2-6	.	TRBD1	TGTGCCATCAGGTCCACAGGGGTAGCTTCCAACGTCCTGACTTTC	CAIRSTGVASNVLTF
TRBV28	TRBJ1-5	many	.	TGTGCCAGCAGCCCTAGGAGGGGACCCCAGCATTTT	CASSPRRGPQHF
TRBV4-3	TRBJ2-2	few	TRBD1	TGCGCCAGCAGCCTCTGGAAGGGGGCCACTACCGGGGAGCTGTTTTTT	CASSLWKGATTGELFF
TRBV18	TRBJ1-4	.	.	TGTGCCAGCTCCCGTCTAGCTGCAACTAATGAAAAACTGTTTTTT	CASSRLAATNEKLFF
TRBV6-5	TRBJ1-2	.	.	TGTGCCAGCACGTTGGGGGACCCGGGTCGGGACGGCTACACCTTC	CASTLGDPGRDGYTF
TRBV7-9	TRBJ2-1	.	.	TGTGCCAGCAGGCCCCAGGGGGAGGCCTTCTCCTACAATGAGCAGTTCTTC	CASRPQGEAFSYNEQFF